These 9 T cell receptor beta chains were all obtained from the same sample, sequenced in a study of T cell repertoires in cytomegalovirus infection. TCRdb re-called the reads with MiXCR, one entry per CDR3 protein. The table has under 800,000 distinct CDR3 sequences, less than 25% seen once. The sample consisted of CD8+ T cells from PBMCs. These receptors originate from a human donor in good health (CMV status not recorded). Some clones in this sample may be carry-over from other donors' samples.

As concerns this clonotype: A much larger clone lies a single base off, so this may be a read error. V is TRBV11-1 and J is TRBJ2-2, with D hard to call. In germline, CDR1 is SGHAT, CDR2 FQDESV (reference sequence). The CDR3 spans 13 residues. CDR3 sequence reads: CVSSQGPTGELFF. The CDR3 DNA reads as TGTGTCAGCAGCCAAGGTCCGACCGGGGAGCTGTTTTTT.

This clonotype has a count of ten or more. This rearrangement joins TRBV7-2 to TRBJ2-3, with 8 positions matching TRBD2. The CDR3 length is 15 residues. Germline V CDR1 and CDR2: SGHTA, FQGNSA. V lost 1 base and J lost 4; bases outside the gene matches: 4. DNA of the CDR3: TGTGCCAGCAGCTTAGGTACTAGCGGTGCAGATACGCAGTATTTT. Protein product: CASSLGTSGADTQYF.

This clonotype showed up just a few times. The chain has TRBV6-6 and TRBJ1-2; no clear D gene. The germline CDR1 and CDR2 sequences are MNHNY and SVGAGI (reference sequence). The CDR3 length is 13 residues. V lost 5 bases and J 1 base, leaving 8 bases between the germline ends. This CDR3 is CASSPLGNYGYTF. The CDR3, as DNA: TGTGCCAGCAGTCCCCTGGGTAACTATGGCTACACCTTC.

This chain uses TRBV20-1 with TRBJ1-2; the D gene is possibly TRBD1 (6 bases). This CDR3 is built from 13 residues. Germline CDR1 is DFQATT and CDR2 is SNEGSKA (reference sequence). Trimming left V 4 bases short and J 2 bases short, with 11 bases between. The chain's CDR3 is CSAKNQGNYGYTF. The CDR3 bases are TGCAGTGCTAAAAATCAGGGGAACTATGGCTACACCTTC.

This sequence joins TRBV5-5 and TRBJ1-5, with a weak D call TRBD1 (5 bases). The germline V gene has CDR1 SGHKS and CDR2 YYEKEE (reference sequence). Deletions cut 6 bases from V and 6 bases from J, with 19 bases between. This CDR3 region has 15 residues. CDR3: CASTEDPGGAQPQHF. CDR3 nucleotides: TGTGCCAGCACCGAAGACCCGGGAGGGGCTCAGCCCCAGCATTTT.

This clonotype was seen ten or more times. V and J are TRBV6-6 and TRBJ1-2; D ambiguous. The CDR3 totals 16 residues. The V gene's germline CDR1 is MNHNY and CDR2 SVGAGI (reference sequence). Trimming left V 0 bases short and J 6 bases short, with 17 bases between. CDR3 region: CASSYSGSSQRDGYTF. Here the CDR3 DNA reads TGTGCCAGCAGTTACTCCGGCAGCTCCCAAAGGGATGGCTACACCTTC.

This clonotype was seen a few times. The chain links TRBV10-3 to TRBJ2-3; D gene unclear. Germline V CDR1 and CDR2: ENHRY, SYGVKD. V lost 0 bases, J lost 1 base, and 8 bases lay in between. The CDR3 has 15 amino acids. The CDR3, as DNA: TGTGCCATCAGTGAGTCAAGGGCTGGCACAGATACGCAGTATTTT. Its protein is CAISESRAGTDTQYF.

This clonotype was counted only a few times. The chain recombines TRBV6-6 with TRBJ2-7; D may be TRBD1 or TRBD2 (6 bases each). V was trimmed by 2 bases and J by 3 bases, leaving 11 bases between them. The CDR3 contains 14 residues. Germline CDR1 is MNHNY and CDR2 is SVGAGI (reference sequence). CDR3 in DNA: TGTGCCAGCAGTTACGGGGGGCCTTACTACGAGCAGTACTTC. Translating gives CASSYGGPYYEQYF.

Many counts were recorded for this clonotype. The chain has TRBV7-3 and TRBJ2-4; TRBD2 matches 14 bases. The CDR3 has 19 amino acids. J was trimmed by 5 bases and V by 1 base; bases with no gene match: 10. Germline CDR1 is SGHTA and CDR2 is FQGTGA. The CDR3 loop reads CASSLMSRLAGGPENIQYF. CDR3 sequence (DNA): TGTGCCAGCAGCTTAATGTCCCGACTAGCGGGGGGGCCCGAAAACATTCAGTACTTC.